This entry describes one T cell receptor beta chain. The data originate from a study of blood T cells in healthy people across ages. With a J-beta primer mix and a sample-barcoded 5' primer, a second PCR ran 7 to 11 cycles. Each CDR3 protein gets one entry after TCRdb re-called the 5' RACE reads with MiXCR. This table has over 1,300,000 distinct CDR3 sequences, around 59% appearing once. The sequencing sample was made of blood. The sequence came from a young man in good health.

The CDR3 spells CASRLGQGLDTQYF. The CDR3 DNA sequence: TGTGCCAGCAGGTTGGGACAGGGCTTAGATACGCAGTATTTT. This chain uses TRBV11-2 with TRBJ2-3, with 9 positions matching TRBD1. Germline loops: CDR1 SGHAT, CDR2 FQNNGV. This CDR3 spans 14 amino acids. V lost 6 bases, J lost 5 bases, and 6 bases stayed unmatched.